This is a list of T cell receptor beta chains from one sample in a study of T cell responses to AZD1222 COVID-19 vaccine. The data were produced by immunoSEQ multiplex PCR, yet TCRdb's version contains in-frame clones alone and is incomplete. The sample lists about 140,000 clones; about 92% were seen once. This material consisted of peripheral blood, taken on day 0 of AZD1222 vaccination. The origin of the receptors is an adult in good health. Both conserved end residues are part of each CDR3. The D gene is left open where the match is weak. Part of the rows lack a size; the others show once, few, many or a class for expanded clones.

v_call	d_call	j_call	clone_size	cdr3_nt	cdr3_aa
TRBV7-8	TRBD1	TRBJ1-1	-	TGTGCCAGCAGCCCCCGGACAGGGACGGACACTGAAGCTTTCTTT	CASSPRTGTDTEAFF
TRBV7-2	TRBD2	TRBJ2-1	once	TGTGCCAGCAGCTTATCTAGCGGGAGCTACTACAATGAGCAGTTCTTC	CASSLSSGSYYNEQFF
TRBV13	-	TRBJ2-4	-	TGTGCCAGCAGCCCTCGGGGTAGCGGTCTAGCCAAAAACATTCAGTACTTC	CASSPRGSGLAKNIQYF
TRBV6-4	TRBD2	TRBJ2-1	-	TGTGCCAGCAGTGAATATAGCGGGGGTTACAATGAGCAGTTCTTC	CASSEYSGGYNEQFF
TRBV3-1/TRBV3-2	-	TRBJ2-3	-	TGTGCCAGCAGCCATGCGGGACCGAGCACAGATACGCAGTATTTT	CASSHAGPSTDTQYF
TRBV21-1	-	TRBJ1-2	few	TGTGCCAATAAACAGGGGATTCCCTATGGCTACACCTTC	CANKQGIPYGYTF
TRBV25-1	-	TRBJ1-2	once	TGTGCCAGCAGTGAATACTCGGGGGCTGACGGCTACACCTTC	CASSEYSGADGYTF
TRBV19	-	TRBJ1-5	-	TGTGCCAGTAGTATCGAAGGGATTAGGCAGCCCCAGCATTTT	CASSIEGIRQPQHF
TRBV12-5	-	TRBJ2-3	-	TGTGCTAGTGGGGTGGACAGAGATACGCAGTATTTT	CASGVDRDTQYF
TRBV6-5	-	TRBJ1-2	-	TGTGCCAGCAGTTATGCGCCAGGTGGGAGGTATGGCTACACCTTC	CASSYAPGGRYGYTF
TRBV7-9	-	TRBJ1-3	-	TGTGCCAGCAGCCTAGCGGGGGCCAGCTCTGGAAACACCATATATTTT	CASSLAGASSGNTIYF
TRBV29-1	TRBD2	TRBJ2-5	-	TGCAGCGTTGAGTGGAGCGGGACCCAAGAGACCCAGTACTTC	CSVEWSGTQETQYF
TRBV7-2	-	TRBJ2-3	-	TGTGCCAGCAGCAAAGCCCTAGACCCCGTGGGGGATACGCAGTATTTT	CASSKALDPVGDTQYF
TRBV7-9	-	TRBJ1-2	-	TGTGCCAGCAGCTATAAGGACAGCTTATCTATCTATGGCTACACCTTC	CASSYKDSLSIYGYTF
TRBV28	TRBD1	TRBJ1-1	-	TGTGCCAGCAGTTCCATTGGCCGGGACAGCCAATTTCTAGAAGCTTTCTTT	CASSSIGRDSQFLEAFF
TRBV29-1	-	TRBJ1-5	-	TGCAGCGTACAACAGGGTCCCAATCAGCCCCAGCATTTT	CSVQQGPNQPQHF
TRBV27	TRBD2	TRBJ2-7	-	TGTGCCAGCCTGGGACTAGCGGGATCCCACTACGAGCAGTACTTC	CASLGLAGSHYEQYF
TRBV12-3/TRBV12-4	TRBD1	TRBJ1-2	-	TGTGCCAGCTCTCAGGGGGCGAAAGGCTACACCTTC	CASSQGAKGYTF
TRBV28	-	TRBJ1-1	-	TGTGCCAGCAGTTCCGATCGCCAGGGCTACAAGCAAGCTTTCTTT	CASSSDRQGYKQAFF
TRBV27	TRBD2	TRBJ2-1	-	TGTGCCAGCAGCCGATCGGGGGGAACCTCCTACAATGAGCAGTTCTTC	CASSRSGGTSYNEQFF
TRBV19	-	TRBJ1-1	-	TGTGCCAGTAGTAGTAATCTCTCTAGAGGGGGAAAGAACACTGAAGCTTTCTTT	CASSSNLSRGGKNTEAFF
TRBV19	-	TRBJ1-1	-	TGTGCCAGTAGGAACAGGGTCACTGAAGCTTTCTTT	CASRNRVTEAFF
TRBV5-6	-	TRBJ2-2	-	TGTGCCAGCAGCCCCGATAGAGTTTCCGGGGAGCTGTTTTTT	CASSPDRVSGELFF
TRBV9	-	TRBJ1-1	-	TGTGCCAGCAGCGTAGCCCCCGCACCGGTTGCTGAAGCTTTCTTT	CASSVAPAPVAEAFF
TRBV3-1/TRBV3-2	-	TRBJ2-2	-	TGTGCCAGCAGCCAAGATAACCGGGGGCCAAACACCGGGGAGCTGTTTTTT	CASSQDNRGPNTGELFF
TRBV19	-	TRBJ2-6	few	TGTGCCAGTAGTCGTAGACACCCCGTAAGGACTGGGGCCAACGTCCTGACTTTC	CASSRRHPVRTGANVLTF
TRBV19	-	TRBJ1-1	-	TGTGCCAGTACCGACCAGGGGAACACTGAAGCTTTCTTT	CASTDQGNTEAFF
TRBV12-3/TRBV12-4	-	TRBJ2-3	-	TGTGCCAGCAGTTTACAAGGGGATACGCAGTATTTT	CASSLQGDTQYF
TRBV2	-	TRBJ1-5	-	TGTGCCAGCTTTAGGGATGGTGGCCAGCCCCAGCATTTT	CASFRDGGQPQHF
TRBV2	-	TRBJ2-1	-	TGTGCCAGCAGTCCGGGACATGGGGGAAATGAGCAGTTCTTC	CASSPGHGGNEQFF
TRBV6-2/TRBV6-3	-	TRBJ1-4	-	TGTGCCAGCAGTTATGGGGAAAAACTGTTTTTT	CASSYGEKLFF
TRBV3-1/TRBV3-2	-	TRBJ1-1	-	TGTGCCAGCAGCCTCGGGACGTCTATAGAAGCTTTCTTT	CASSLGTSIEAFF
TRBV6-2/TRBV6-3	-	TRBJ2-2	-	TGTGCCAGCAGTTACTCACAGACCGGGGAGCTGTTTTTT	CASSYSQTGELFF
TRBV7-2	-	TRBJ2-7	-	TGTGCCAGCAGCTTAGTGAGAAATTCCTACGAGCAGTACTTC	CASSLVRNSYEQYF
TRBV27	-	TRBJ2-1	-	TGTGCCAGCATCGACCTGGGGAGCTCCTACAATGAGCAGTTCTTC	CASIDLGSSYNEQFF
TRBV7-8	TRBD1	TRBJ2-7	once	TGTGCCAGCAGCTTAGCGGGCAGGGGGTACGAGCAGTACTTC	CASSLAGRGYEQYF
TRBV6-6	-	TRBJ1-3	-	TGTGCCAGCTACCTTGGGGGAGGTATTGGAAACACCATATATTTT	CASYLGGGIGNTIYF
TRBV5-1	-	TRBJ2-7	-	TGCGCCAGCAGCTTGGGAGCGTCTGGCCACGAGCAGTACTTC	CASSLGASGHEQYF
TRBV19	TRBD2	TRBJ2-3	-	TGTGCCAGTCGGACTAGCGGCACAGATACGCAGTATTTT	CASRTSGTDTQYF
TRBV29-1	TRBD1	TRBJ2-7	-	TGCAGCGTCGGGACAGGGGTGTACGAGCAGTACTTC	CSVGTGVYEQYF
TRBV4-3	-	TRBJ1-1	-	TGCGCCAGCAGCCAAGAGGGGGGGATGAACACTGAAGCTTTCTTT	CASSQEGGMNTEAFF
TRBV4-2	-	TRBJ2-2	-	TGTGCCAGCAGCCAAGATGTGCTAGCCGTCGGGGAGCTGTTTTTT	CASSQDVLAVGELFF
TRBV5-4	TRBD1	TRBJ2-5	-	TGTGCCAGCAGCCAGGACAGGGGCGAGACCCAGTACTTC	CASSQDRGETQYF
TRBV7-2	-	TRBJ2-5	few	TGTGCCAGCAGCTTAGACCGGGCTACCCAGTACTTC	CASSLDRATQYF
TRBV18	-	TRBJ2-7	-	TGTGCCAGCTCAGACGGACAGACTTCCTACGAGCAGTACTTC	CASSDGQTSYEQYF
TRBV5-5	-	TRBJ2-7	-	TGTGCCAGCAGCTTGTCCAGCTCCTACGAGCAGTACTTC	CASSLSSSYEQYF